Included here is one T cell receptor (beta chain) sequence, with context. The data belong to a study of technical replicates of blood from several donors. This CDR3 contains 13 residues. The germline gives CDR1 SGHAT, CDR2 FQNNGV. The ends were cut back, 5 bases at V and 3 bases at J, with 11 bases in the middle. The assay was immunoSEQ multiplex PCR, and TCRdb's table has in-frame clones only and misses some. The table includes approximately 79,000 clones, approximately 96% detected once. This rearrangement joins TRBV11-2 to TRBJ2-7; no firm D call. The receptor was isolated from a human donor in good health. Material for sequencing was T cells isolated from PBMCs. Here the CDR3 reads CASSPYINYEQYF. CDR3 sequence (DNA): TGTGCCAGCAGCCCTTATATAAACTACGAGCAGTACTTC.